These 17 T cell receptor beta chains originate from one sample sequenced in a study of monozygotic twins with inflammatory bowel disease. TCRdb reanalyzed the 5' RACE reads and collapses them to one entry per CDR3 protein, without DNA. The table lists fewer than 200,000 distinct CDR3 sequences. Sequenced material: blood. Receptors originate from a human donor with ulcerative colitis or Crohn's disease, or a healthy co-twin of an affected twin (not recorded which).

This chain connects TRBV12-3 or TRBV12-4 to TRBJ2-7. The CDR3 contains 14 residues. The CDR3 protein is CASSLEGRPYEQYF.

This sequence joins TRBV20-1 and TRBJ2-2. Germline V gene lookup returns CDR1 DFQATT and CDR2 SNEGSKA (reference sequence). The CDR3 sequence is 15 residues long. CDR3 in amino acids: CSARDFSRSTGELFF.

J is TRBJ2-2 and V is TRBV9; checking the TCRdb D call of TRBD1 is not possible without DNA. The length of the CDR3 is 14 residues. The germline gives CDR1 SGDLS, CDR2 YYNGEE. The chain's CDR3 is CASSTGHGEGELFF.

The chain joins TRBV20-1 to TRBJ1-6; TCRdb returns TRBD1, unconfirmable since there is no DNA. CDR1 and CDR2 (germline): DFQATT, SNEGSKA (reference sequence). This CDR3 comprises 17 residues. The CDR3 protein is CSARAHCGAGGNSPLHF.

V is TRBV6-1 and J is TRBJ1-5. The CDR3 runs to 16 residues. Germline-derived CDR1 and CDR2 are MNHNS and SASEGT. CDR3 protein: CASSELGRGSNQPQHF.

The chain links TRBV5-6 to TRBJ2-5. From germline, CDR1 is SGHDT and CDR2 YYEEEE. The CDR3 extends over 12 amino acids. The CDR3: CASSLELETQYF. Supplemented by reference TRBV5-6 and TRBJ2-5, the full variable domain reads DAGVTQSPTHLIKTRGQQVTLRCSPKSGHDTVSWYQQALGQGPQFIFQYYEEEERQRGNFPDRFSGHQFPNYSSELNVNALLLGDSALYLCASSLELETQYFGPGTRLLVL.

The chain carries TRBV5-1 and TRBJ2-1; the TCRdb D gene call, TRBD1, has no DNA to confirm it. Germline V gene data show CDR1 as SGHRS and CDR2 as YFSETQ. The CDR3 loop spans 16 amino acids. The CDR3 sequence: CASSRSRDRVSNEQFF.

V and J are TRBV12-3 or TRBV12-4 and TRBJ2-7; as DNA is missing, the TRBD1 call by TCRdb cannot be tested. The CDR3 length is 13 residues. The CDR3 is CASSLWGAGEQYF.

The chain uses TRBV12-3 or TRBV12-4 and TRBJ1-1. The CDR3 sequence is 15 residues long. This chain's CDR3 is CASRTTVVVNTEAFF.

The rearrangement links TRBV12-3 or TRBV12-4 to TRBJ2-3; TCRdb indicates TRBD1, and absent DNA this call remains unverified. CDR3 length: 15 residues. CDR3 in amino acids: CASSSPGQGTDTQYF.

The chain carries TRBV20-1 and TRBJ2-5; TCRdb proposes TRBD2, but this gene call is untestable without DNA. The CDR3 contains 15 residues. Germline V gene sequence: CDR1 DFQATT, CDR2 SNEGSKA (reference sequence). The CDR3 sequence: CSAIPGLKNQETQYF.

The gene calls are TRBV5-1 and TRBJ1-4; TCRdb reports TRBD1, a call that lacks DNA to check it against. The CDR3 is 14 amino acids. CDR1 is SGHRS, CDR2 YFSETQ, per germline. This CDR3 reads CASQRGQRNEKLFF.

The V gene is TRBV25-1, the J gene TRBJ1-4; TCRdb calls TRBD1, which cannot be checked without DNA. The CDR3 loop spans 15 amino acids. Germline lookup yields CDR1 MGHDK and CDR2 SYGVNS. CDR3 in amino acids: CASSSRDRDFEKLFF.

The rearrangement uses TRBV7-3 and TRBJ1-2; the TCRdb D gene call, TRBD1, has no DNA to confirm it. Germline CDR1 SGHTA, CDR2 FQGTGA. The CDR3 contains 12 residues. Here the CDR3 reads CASSPPGQKGVF.

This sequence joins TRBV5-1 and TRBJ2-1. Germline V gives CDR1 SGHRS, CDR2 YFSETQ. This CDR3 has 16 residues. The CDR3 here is CASSGVGGYNYNEQFF.

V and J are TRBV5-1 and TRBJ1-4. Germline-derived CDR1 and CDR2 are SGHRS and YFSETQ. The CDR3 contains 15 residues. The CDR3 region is CASSLDRGPSGKLFF.

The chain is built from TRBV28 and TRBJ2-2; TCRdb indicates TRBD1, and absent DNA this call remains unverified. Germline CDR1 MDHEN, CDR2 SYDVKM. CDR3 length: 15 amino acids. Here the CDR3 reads CASSLTGGNTGELFF.